The entry that follows covers one T cell receptor (beta chain) sequence. Its cognate antigen is unknown. The CDR3 runs to 14 residues. V was trimmed by 1 base and J by 2 bases, leaving 10 bases between them. The germline V gene has CDR1 GTSNPN and CDR2 SVGIG (reference sequence). Using immunoSEQ multiplex PCR, the repertoire was profiled, and TCRdb retains in-frame clones only, with some absent. The sample gives around 78,000 clones, about 90% of which show up once; 25% to 35% is in the top ten. The sample is drawn from a study of siplizumab effects on memory and regulatory T cells. Whole-study findings and limits: Siplizumab produced a significant drop in alloreactive sequences attributable to unstimulated CD4+ memory cells. Left unconfirmed was the suppressive function of proliferating Tregs from siplizumab cultures.

This TCR derives from a human donor in good health. The sequenced sample was CD8+ T cells sorted from blood. The chain employs TRBV30 and TRBJ2-3; D might be TRBD2 (6 bases). The CDR3 reads CAWSAGVTTDTQYF. The CDR3 DNA sequence: TGTGCCTGGAGTGCGGGAGTGACCACAGATACGCAGTATTTT.